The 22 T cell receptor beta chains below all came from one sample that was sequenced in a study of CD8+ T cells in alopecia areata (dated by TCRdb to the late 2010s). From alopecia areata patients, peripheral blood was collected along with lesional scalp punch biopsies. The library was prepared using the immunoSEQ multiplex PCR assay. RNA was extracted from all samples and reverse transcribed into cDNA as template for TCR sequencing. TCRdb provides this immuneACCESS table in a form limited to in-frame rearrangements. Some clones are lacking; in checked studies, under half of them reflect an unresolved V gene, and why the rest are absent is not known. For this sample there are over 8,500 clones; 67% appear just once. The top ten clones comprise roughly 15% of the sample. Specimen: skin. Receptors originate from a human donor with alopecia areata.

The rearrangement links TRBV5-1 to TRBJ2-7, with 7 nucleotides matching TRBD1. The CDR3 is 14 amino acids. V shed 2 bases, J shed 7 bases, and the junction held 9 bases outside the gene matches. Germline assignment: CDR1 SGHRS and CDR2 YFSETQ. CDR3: CASSFQQGSGEQYF. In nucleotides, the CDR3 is TGCGCCAGCAGCTTCCAACAGGGGTCTGGGGAGCAGTACTTC.

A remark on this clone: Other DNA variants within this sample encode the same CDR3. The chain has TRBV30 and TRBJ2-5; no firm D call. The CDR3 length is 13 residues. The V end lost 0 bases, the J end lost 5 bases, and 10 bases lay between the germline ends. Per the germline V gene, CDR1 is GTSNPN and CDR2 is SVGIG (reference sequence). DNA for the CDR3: TGTGCCTGGAGTGTAAGAGTCCGTGAGACCCAGTACTTC. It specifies CAWSVRVRETQYF.

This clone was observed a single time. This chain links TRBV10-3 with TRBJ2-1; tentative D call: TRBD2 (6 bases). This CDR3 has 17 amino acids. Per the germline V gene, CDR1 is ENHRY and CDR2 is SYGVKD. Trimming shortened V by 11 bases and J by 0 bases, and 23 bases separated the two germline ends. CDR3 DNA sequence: TGTGCCCCCCCAATGGGGGGACTGTCGAGCTCCTACAATGAGCAGTTCTTC. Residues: CAPPMGGLSSSYNEQFF.

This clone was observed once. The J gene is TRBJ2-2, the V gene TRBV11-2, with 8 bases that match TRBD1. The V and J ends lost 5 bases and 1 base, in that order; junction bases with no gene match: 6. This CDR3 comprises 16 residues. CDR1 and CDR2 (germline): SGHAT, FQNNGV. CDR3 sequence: CASSPRTGLNTGELFF. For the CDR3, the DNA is TGTGCCAGCAGCCCCCGGACAGGGCTGAACACCGGGGAGCTGTTTTTT.

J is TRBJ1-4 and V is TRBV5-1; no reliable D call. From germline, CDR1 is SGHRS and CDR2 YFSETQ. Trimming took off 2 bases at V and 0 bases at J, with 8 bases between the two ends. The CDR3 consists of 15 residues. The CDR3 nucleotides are TGCGCCAGCAGCTTAACACCGACAACTAATGAAAAACTGTTTTTT. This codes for CASSLTPTTNEKLFF.

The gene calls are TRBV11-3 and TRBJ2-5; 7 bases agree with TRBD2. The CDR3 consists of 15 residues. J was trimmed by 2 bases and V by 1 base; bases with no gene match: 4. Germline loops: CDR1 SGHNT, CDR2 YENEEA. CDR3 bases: TGTGCCAGCAGCTTAGGACTAGCCGATCAAGAGACCCAGTACTTC. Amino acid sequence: CASSLGLADQETQYF.

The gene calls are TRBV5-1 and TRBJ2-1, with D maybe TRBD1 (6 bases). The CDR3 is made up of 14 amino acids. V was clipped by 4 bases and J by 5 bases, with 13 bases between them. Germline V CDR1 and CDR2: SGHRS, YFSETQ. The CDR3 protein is CASSSWGLDNEQFF. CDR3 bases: TGCGCCAGCAGCAGCTGGGGGCTGGACAATGAGCAGTTCTTC.

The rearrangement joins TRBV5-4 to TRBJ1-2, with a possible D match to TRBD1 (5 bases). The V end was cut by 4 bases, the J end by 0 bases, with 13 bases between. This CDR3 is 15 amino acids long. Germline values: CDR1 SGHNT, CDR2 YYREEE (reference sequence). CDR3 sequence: CASSPGTAANYGYTF. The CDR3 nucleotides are TGTGCCAGCAGCCCCGGGACGGCTGCTAACTATGGCTACACCTTC.

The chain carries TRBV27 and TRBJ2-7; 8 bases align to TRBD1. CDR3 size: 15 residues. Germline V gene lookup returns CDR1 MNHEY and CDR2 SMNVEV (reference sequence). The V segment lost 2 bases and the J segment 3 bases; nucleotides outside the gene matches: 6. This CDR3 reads CASSLMTGDLYEQYF. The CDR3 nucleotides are TGTGCCAGCAGTTTAATGACAGGGGATCTCTACGAGCAGTACTTC.

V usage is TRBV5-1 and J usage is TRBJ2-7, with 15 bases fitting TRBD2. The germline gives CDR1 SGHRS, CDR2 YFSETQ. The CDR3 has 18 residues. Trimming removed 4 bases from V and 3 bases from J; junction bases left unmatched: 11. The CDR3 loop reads CASSPLGLAGGYDYEQYF. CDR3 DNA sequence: TGCGCCAGCAGCCCCTTGGGACTAGCGGGGGGTTACGACTACGAGCAGTACTTC.

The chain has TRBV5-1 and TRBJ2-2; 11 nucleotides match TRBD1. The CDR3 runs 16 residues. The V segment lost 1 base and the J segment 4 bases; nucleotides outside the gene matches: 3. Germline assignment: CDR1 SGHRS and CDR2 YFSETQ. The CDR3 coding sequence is TGCGCCAGCAGCTTGTCCGGACAGGGGGCCACCGGGGAGCTGTTTTTT. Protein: CASSLSGQGATGELFF.

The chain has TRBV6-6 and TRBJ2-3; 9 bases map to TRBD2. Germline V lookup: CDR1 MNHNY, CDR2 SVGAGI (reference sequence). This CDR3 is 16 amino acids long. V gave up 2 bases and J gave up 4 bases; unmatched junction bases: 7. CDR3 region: CASSYGAGGQPDTQYF. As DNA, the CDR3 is TGTGCCAGCAGTTACGGGGCGGGGGGGCAACCAGATACGCAGTATTTT.

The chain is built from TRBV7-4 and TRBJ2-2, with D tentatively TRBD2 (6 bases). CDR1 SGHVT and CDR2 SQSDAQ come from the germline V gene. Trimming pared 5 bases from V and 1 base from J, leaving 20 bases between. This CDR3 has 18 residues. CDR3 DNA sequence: TGTGCCAGCAGCCCCGGGGGTCCCCGCTTCGGGAACACCGGGGAGCTGTTTTTT. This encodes CASSPGGPRFGNTGELFF.

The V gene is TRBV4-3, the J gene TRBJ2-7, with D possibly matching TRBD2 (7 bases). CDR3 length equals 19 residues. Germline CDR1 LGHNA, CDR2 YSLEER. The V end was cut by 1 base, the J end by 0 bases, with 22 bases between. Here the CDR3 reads CASSQGGCEGGGPSYEQYF. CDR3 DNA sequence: TGCGCCAGCAGCCAAGGGGGGTGCGAAGGGGGGGGGCCCTCCTACGAGCAGTACTTC.

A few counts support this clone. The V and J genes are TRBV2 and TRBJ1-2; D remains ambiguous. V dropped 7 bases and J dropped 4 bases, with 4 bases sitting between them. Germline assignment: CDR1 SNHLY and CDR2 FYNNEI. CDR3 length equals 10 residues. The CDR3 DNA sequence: TGTGCCAGCACGGTCTATGGCTACACCTTC. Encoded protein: CASTVYGYTF.

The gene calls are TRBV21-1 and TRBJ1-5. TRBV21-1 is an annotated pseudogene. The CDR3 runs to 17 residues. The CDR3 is CASSSGLLHWHHQPQHF. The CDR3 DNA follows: TGTGCCAGCAGCTCGGGTCTGCTACATTGGCATCATCAGCCCCAGCATTTT.

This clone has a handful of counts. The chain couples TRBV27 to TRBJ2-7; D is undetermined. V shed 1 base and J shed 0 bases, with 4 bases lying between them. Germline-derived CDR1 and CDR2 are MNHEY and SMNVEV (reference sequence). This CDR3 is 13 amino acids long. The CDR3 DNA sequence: TGTGCCAGCAGTTTATACTTCTCCTACGAGCAGTACTTC. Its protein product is CASSLYFSYEQYF.

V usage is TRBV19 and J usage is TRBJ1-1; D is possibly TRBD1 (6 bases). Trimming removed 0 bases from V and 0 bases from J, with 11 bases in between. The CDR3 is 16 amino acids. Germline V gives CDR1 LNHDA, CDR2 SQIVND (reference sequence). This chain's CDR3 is CASSIDLGAVNTEAFF. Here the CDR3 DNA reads TGTGCCAGTAGTATAGATCTGGGGGCGGTGAACACTGAAGCTTTCTTT.

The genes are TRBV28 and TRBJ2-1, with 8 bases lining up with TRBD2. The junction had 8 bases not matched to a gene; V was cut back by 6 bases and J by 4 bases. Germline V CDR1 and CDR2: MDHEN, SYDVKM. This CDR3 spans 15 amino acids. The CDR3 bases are TGTGCCAGCAGCAGGGTTAGCGGGAAGTACAATGAGCAGTTCTTC. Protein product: CASSRVSGKYNEQFF.

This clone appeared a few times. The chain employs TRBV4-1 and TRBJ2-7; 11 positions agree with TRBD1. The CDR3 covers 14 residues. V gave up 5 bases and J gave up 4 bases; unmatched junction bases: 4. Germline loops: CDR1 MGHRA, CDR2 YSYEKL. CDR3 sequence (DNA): TGCGCCAGCAGCGGGACAGGGGGTTCTTACGAGCAGTACTTC. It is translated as CASSGTGGSYEQYF.

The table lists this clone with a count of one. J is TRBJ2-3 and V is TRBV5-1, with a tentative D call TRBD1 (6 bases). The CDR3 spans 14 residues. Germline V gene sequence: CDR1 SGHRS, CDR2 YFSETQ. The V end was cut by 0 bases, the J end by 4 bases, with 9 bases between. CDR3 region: CASSLDTGSDTQYF. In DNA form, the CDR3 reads TGCGCCAGCAGCTTGGATACAGGGTCAGATACGCAGTATTTT.

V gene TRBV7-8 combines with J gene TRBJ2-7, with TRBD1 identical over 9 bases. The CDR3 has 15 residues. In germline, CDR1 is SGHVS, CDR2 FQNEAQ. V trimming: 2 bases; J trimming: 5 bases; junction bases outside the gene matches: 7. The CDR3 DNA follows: TGTGCCAGCAGCTTATTAGGGACAGGGATCCACGAGCAGTACTTC. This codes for CASSLLGTGIHEQYF.